This T cell receptor (beta chain) was captured by sequencing in a study of metastatic and nonmetastatic thyroid tumors. Study-level background: Thyroid patients, malignant and benign, had repertoires compared across blood and tumor or nodule tissue. Notes on the study in general: According to reports, the diversity of TCR beta was significantly higher in malignant thyroid tumors than in benign nodules, and this held in both blood and tumor samples.

Thyroid surgery took place with no prior treatment in any patient. In this sample, this clone turned up many times. The antigen is undetermined. Germline CDR1 reads MNHNS; CDR2 reads SASEGT. This CDR3 is 14 amino acids long. Authors' methods: For papillary thyroid cancer, a distant-metastasis classifier was constructed from CDR3 differences observed across clinicopathological groups. Using MiXCR, TCRdb re-called clones from the PCR reads. TCRdb's processing, not the authors' own work, is the source of the V and J calls. Of just under 60,000 clones in the sample, roughly 17% were seen once. The receptor was isolated from a male donor with papillary thyroid cancer or a benign thyroid nodule (not recorded which). Some clones in this sample may be carry-over from other donors' samples. Material: blood. The chain links TRBV6-1 to TRBJ2-1; TRBD2 matches 8 bases. In nucleotides, the CDR3 is TGTGCGGTAGCGGGATCCAACTCCTACAATGAGCAGTTCTTC. It codes for CAVAGSNSYNEQFF.